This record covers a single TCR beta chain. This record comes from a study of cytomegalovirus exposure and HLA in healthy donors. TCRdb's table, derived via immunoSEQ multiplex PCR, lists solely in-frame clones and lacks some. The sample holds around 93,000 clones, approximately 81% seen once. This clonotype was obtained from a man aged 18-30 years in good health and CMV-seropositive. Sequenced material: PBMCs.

DNA for the CDR3: TGTGCCAGCCAGGGGAATGGCTACACCTTC. Translation: CASQGNGYTF. The genes are TRBV19 and TRBJ1-2, with D maybe TRBD1 (6 bases). This CDR3 is built from 10 residues. V dropped 9 bases and J dropped 6 bases, with 8 bases sitting between them. Germline V gene sequence: CDR1 LNHDA, CDR2 SQIVND (reference sequence).